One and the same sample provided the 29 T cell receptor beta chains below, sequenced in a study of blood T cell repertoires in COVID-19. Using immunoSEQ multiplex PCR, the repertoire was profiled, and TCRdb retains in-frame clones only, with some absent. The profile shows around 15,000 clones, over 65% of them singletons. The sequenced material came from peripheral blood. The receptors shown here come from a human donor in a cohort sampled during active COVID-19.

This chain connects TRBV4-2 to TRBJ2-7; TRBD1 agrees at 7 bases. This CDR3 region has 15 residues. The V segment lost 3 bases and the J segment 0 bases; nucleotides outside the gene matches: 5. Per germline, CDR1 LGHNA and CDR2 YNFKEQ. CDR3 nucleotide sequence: TGTGCCAGCAGCCACGGCCGGGACAGCTCCTACGAGCAGTACTTC. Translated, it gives CASSHGRDSSYEQYF.

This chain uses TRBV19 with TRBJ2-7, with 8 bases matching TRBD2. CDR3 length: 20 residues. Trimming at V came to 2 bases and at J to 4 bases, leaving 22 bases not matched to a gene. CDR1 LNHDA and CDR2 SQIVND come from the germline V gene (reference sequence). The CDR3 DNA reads TGTGCCAGTAGTATAATATTTGTATCGGCTAGCGGGCGAGAGCAGTACGAGCAGTACTTC. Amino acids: CASSIIFVSASGREQYEQYF. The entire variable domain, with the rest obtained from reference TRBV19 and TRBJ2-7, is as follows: DGGITQSPKYLFRKEGQNVTLSCEQNLNHDAMYWYRQDPGQGLRLIYYSQIVNDFQKGDIAEGYSVSREKKESFPLTVTSAQKNPTAFYLCASSIIFVSASGREQYEQYFGPGTRLTVT.

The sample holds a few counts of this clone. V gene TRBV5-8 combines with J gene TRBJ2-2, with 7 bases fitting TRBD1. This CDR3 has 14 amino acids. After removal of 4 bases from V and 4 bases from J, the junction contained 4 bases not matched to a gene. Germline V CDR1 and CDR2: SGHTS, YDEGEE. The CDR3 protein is CASSGRDSTGELFF. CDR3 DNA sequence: TGTGCCAGCAGCGGCCGGGACAGCACCGGGGAGCTGTTTTTT.

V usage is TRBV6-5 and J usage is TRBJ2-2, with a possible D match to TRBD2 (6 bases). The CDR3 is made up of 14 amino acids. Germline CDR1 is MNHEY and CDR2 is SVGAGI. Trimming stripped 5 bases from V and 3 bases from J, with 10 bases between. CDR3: CASSRSGYTGELFF. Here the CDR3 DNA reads TGTGCCAGCAGTCGTAGCGGATACACCGGGGAGCTGTTTTTT.

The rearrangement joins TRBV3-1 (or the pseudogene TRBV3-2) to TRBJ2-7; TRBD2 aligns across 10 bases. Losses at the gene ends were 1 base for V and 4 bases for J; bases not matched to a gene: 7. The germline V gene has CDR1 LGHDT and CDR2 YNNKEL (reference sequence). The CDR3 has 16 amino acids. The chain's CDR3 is CASSQGVAGGFYEQYF. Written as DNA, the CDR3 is TGTGCCAGCAGCCAAGGGGTAGCGGGAGGTTTTTACGAGCAGTACTTC.

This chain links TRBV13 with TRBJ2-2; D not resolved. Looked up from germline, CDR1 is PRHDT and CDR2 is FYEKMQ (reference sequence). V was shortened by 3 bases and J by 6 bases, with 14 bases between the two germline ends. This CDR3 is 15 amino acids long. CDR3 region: CASSFRPQPAGELFF. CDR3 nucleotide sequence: TGTGCCAGCAGCTTCCGTCCTCAACCGGCCGGGGAGCTGTTTTTT.

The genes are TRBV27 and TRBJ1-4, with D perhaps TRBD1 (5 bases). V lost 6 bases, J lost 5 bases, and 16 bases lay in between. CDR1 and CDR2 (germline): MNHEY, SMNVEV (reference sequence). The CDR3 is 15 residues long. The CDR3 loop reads CASSPTGLLNEKLFF. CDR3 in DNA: TGTGCCAGCAGCCCTACGGGACTTTTAAATGAAAAACTGTTTTTT. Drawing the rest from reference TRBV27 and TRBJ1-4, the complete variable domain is EAQVTQNPRYLITVTGKKLTVTCSQNMNHEYMSWYRQDPGLGLRQIYYSMNVEVTDKGDVPEGYKVSRKEKRNFPLILESPSPNQTSLYFCASSPTGLLNEKLFFGSGTQLSVL.

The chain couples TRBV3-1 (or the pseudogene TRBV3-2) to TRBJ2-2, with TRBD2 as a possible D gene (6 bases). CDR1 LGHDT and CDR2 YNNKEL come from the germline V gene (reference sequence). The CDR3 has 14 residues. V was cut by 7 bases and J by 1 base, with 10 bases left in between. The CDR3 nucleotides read TGTGCCAGCACAAGGGGAGGGAACACCGGGGAGCTGTTTTTT. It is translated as CASTRGGNTGELFF.

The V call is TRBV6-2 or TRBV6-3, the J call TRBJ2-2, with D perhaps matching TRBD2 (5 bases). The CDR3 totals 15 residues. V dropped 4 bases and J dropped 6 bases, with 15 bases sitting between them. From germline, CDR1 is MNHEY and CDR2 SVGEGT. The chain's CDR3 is CASSFSLVLAGELFF. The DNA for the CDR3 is TGTGCCAGCAGTTTTTCACTAGTCCTTGCCGGGGAGCTGTTTTTT.

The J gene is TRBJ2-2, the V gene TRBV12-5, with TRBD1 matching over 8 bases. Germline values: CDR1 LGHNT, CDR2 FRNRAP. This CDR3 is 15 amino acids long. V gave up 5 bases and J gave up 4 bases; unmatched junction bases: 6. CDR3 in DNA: TGTGCTAGTGGTCTGGGGACAGGCTTCACCGGGGAGCTGTTTTTT. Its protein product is CASGLGTGFTGELFF.

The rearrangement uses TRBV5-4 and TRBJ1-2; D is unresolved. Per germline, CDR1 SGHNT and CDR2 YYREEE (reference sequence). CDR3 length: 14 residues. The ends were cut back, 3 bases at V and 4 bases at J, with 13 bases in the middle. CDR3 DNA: TGTGCCAGCAGCTACGGGATAAGTGGCTATGGCTACACCTTC. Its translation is CASSYGISGYGYTF.

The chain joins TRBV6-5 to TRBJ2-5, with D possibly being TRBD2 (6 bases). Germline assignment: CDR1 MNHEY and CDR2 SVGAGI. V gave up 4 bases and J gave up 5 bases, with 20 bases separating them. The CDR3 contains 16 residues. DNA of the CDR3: TGTGCCAGCAGTTCCACCCCGGGGCAGGGAGGTGAGACCCAGTACTTC. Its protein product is CASSSTPGQGGETQYF.

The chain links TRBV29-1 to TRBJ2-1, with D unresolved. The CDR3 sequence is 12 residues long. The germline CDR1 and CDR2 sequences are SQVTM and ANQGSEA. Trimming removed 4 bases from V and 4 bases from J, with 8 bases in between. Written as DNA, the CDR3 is TGCAGCGTTGGGTTAGAGTACAATGAGCAGTTCTTC. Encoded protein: CSVGLEYNEQFF.

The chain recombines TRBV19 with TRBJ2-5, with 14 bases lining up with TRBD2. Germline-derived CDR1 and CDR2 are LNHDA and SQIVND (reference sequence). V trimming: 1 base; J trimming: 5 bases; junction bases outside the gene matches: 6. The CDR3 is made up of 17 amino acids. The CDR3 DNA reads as TGTGCCAGTAGTATAGGGGGACTAGCGGGAGCAGGGGAGACCCAGTACTTC. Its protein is CASSIGGLAGAGETQYF.

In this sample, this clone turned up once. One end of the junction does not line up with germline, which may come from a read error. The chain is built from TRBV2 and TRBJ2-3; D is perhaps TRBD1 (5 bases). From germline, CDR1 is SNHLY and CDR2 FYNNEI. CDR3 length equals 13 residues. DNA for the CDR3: TGTGCCAGCAGTGAAGGCCTAGGGGTGGGTCTTACATTT. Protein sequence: CASSEGLGVGLTF.

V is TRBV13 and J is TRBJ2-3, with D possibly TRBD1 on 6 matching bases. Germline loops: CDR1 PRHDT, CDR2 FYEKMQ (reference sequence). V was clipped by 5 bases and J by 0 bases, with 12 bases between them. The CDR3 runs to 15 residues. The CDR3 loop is CASSTSQGSTDTQYF. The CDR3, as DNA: TGTGCCAGCAGCACCTCCCAGGGGAGCACAGATACGCAGTATTTT.

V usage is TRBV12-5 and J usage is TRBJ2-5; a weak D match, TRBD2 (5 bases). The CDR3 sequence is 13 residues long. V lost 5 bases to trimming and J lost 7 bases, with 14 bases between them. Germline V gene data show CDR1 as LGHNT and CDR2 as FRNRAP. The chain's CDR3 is CASGPPSDLTQYF. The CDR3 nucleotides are TGTGCTAGTGGTCCGCCCTCGGACTTGACCCAGTACTTC. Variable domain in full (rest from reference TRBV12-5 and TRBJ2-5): DARVTQTPRHKVTEMGQEVTMRCQPILGHNTVFWYRQTMMQGLELLAYFRNRAPLDDSGMPKDRFSAEMPDATLATLKIQPSEPRDSAVYFCASGPPSDLTQYFGPGTRLLVL.

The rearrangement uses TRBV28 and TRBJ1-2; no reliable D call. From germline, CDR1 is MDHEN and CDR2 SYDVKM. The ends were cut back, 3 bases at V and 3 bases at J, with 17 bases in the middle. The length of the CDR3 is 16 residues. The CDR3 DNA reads TGTGCCAGCAGTTTCGTACTTCCGGGAATTGACTATGGCTACACCTTC. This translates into CASSFVLPGIDYGYTF.

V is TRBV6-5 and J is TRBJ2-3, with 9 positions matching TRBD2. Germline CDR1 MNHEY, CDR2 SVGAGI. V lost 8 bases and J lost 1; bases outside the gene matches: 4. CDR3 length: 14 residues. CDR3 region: CASRRGGGTDTQYF. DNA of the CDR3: TGTGCCAGCCGGCGCGGGGGGGGCACAGATACGCAGTATTTT.

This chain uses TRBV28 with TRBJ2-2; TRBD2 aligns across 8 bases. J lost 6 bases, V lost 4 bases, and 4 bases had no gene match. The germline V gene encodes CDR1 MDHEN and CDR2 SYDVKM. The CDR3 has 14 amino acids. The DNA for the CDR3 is TGTGCCAGCAGTTCGCCGGGACTAGCCGGGGAGCTGTTTTTT. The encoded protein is CASSSPGLAGELFF.

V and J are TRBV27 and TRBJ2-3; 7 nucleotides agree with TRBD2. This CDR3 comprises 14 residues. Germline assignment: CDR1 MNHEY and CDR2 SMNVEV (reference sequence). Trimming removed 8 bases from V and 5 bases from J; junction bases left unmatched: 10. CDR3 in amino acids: CASVGAGVGDTQYF. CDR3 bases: TGTGCCAGCGTTGGGGCGGGAGTGGGAGATACGCAGTATTTT.

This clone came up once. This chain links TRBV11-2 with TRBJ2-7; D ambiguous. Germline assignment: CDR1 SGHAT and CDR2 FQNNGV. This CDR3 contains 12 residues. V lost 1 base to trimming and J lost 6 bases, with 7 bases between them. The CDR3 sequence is CASSLVAAEQYF. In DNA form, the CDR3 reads TGTGCCAGCAGCTTAGTTGCGGCCGAGCAGTACTTC.

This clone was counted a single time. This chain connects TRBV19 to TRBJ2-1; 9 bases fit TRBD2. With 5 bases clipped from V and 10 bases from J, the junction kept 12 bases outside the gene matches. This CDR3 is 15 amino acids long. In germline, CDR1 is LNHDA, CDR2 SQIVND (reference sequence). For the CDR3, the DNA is TGTGCCAGTAGTGAGCGGGGACTAGCTCCCCCCGAGCAGTTCTTC. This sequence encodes CASSERGLAPPEQFF.

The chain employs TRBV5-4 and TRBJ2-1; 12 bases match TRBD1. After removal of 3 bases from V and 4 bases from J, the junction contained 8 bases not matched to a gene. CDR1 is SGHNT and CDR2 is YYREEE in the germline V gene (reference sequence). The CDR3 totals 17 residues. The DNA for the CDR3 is TGTGCCAGCAGCTGGGACAGGGGGCGAGGGGGATACAATGAGCAGTTCTTC. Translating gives CASSWDRGRGGYNEQFF.

The CDR3 is CSGRRGGPETQYF. The CDR3 nucleotides are TGCAGCGGGAGGCGCGGGGGGCCAGAGACCCAGTACTTC. The chain links TRBV29-1 to TRBJ2-5; the match to TRBD2 covers 8 bases. Trimming cost V 7 bases and J 4 bases; bases outside gene matches: 8. The germline V gene has CDR1 SQVTM and CDR2 ANQGSEA. This CDR3 is 13 amino acids long.

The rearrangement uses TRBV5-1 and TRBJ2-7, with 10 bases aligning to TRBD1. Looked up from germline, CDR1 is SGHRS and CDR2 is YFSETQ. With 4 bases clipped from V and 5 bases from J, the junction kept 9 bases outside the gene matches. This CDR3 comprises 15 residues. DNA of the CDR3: TGCGCCAGCAGCCTCCTGGGACAGGGGATCAACGAGCAGTACTTC. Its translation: CASSLLGQGINEQYF.

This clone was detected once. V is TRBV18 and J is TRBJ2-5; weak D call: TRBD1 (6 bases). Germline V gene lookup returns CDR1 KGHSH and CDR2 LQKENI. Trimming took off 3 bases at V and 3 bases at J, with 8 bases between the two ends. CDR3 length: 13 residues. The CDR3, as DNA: TGTGCCAGCTCACCCCGACAGGAAGAGACCCAGTACTTC. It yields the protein CASSPRQEETQYF.

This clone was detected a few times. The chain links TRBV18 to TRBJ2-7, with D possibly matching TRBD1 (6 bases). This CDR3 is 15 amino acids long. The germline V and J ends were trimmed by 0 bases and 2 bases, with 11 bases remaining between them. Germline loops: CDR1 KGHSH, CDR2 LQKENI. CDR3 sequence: CASSPPRDTAYEQYF. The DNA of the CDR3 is TGTGCCAGCTCACCACCCCGGGACACAGCCTACGAGCAGTACTTC. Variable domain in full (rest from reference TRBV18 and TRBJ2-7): NAGVMQNPRHLVRRRGQEARLRCSPMKGHSHVYWYRQLPEEGLKFMVYLQKENIIDESGMPKERFSAEFPKEGPSILRIQQVVRGDSAAYFCASSPPRDTAYEQYFGPGTRLTVT.

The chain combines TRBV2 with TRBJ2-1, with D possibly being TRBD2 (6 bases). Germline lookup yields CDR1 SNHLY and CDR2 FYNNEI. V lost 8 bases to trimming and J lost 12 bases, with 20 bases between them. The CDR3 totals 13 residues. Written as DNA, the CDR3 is TGTGCCAGCGGCGGGACGGTCGACGCTTCGCAGTTCTTC. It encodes CASGGTVDASQFF.